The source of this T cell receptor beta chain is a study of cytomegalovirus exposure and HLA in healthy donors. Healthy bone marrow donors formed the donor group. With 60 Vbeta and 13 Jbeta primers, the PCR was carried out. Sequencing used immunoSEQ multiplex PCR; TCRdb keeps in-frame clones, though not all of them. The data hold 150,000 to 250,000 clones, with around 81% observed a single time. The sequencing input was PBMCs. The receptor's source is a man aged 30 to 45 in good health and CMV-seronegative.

CDR3 loop: CASSNLTSEEQFF. The CDR3 DNA reads TGTGCCAGCAGCAACCTAACTAGCGAGGAGCAGTTCTTC. The V call is TRBV21-1, the J call TRBJ2-1; TRBD2 is the table's D call and was not checked against the DNA. TRBV21-1 has pseudogene status. The CDR3 is 13 amino acids.